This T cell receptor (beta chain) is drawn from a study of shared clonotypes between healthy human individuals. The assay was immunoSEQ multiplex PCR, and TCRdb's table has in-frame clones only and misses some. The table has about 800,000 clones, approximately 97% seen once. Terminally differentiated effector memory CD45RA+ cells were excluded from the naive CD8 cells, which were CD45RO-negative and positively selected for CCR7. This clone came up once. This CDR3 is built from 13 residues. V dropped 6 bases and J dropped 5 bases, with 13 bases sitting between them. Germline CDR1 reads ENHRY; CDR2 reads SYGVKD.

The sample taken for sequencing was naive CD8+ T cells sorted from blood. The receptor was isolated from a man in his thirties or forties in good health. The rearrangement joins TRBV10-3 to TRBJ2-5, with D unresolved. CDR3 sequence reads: CAISSLTGETQYF. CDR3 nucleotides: TGTGCCATCAGCTCCTTAACTGGGGAGACCCAGTACTTC.